This T cell receptor beta chain was sequenced in a study of naive and memory T cell subsets. Study observations and caveats: A few larger clonotypes appeared in naive repertoires, especially CD8, possibly memory cells re-expressing CD45RA. Over 85% of naive TCR sequences appeared only once, unlike memory subsets.

Trimming cost V 1 base and J 1 base, with 11 bases left between them. This CDR3 comprises 15 residues. Germline V gene lookup returns CDR1 SEHNR and CDR2 FQNEAQ (reference sequence). Of note for this clonotype: Its antigen is unknown.

Cells stained for CD3, CD4, CD8, CD45RA, CD27 and viability were sorted into four CD45RA/CD27 subsets. Both TRBC1 and TRBC2 were covered by a beta constant-region primer of two equimolar oligonucleotides. Each CDR3 protein is one row after TCRdb ran MiXCR on the UMI-ligation and nested PCR reads. This sample has some 150,000 distinct CDR3 sequences, with about 18% found just once. The chain carries TRBV7-9 and TRBJ2-7, with D hard to call. Sequencing used naive CD4+ T cells from blood. The receptor's source is a human donor in good health. The CDR3 sequence is CASSLGPIQSYEQYF. CDR3 DNA sequence: TGTGCCAGCAGCTTAGGCCCAATACAGTCCTACGAGCAGTACTTC.